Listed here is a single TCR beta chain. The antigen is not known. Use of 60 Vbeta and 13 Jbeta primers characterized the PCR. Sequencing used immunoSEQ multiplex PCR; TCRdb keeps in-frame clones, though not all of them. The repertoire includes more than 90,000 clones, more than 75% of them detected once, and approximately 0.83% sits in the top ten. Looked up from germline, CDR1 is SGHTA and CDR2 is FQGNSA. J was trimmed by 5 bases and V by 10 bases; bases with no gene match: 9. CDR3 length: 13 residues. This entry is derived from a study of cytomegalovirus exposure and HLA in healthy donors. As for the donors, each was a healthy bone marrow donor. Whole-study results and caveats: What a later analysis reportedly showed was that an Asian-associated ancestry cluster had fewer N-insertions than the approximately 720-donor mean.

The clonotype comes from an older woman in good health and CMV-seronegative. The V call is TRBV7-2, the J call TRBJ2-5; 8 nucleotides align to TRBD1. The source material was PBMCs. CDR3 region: CATSERQGETQYF. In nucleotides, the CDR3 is TGTGCCACCTCAGAGAGACAGGGGGAGACCCAGTACTTC.